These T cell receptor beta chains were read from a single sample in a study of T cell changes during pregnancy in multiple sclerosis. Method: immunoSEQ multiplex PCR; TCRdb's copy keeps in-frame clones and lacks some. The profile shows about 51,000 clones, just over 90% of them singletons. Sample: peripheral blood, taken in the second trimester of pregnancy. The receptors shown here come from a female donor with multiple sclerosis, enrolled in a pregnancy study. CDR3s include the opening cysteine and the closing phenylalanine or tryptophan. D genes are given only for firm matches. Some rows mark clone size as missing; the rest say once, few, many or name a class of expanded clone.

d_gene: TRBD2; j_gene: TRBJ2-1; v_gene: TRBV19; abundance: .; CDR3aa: CASSIASGYNEQFF; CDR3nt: TGTGCCAGTAGTATTGCTAGCGGGTACAATGAGCAGTTCTTC
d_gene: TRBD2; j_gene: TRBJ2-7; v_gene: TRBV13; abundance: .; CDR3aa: CASSLERGLADSYEQYF; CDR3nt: TGTGCCAGCAGCTTAGAAAGGGGACTAGCGGATTCCTACGAGCAGTACTTC
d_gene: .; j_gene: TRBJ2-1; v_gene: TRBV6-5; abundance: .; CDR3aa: CASSSGAISYNEQFF; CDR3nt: TGTGCCAGCAGTTCGGGAGCTATCTCCTACAATGAGCAGTTCTTC
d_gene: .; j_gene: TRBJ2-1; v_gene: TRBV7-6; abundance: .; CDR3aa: CASSLGASSNNEQFF; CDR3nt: TGTGCCAGCAGCTTAGGGGCTAGCAGCAACAATGAGCAGTTCTTC
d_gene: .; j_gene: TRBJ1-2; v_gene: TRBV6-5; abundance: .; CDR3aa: CASSQRGSKGGYTF; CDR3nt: TGTGCCAGCAGTCAGAGGGGGAGTAAAGGTGGCTACACCTTC
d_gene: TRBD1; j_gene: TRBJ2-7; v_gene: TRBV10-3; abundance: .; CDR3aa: CAISESGDRVEQYF; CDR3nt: TGTGCCATCAGTGAGTCTGGGGACAGGGTTGAGCAGTACTTC
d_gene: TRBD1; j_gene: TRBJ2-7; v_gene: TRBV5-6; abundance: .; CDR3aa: CASSLGQGPIYEQYF; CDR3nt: TGTGCCAGCAGCTTGGGACAGGGGCCGATTTACGAGCAGTACTTC
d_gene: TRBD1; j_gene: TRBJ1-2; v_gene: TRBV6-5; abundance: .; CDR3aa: CASSYGGQGGGYTF; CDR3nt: TGTGCCAGCAGTTACGGAGGACAGGGAGGTGGCTACACCTTC
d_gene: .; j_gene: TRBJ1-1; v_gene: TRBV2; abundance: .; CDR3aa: CASSAGLNTEAFF; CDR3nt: TGTGCCAGCAGTGCCGGGTTGAACACTGAAGCTTTCTTT
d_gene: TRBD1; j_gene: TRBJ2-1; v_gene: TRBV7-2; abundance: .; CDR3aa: CASSLAGTGAYNEQFF; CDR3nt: TGTGCCAGCAGCTTAGCGGGGACAGGTGCTTACAATGAGCAGTTCTTC
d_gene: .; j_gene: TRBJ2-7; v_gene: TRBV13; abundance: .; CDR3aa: CASSKESYEQYF; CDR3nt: TGTGCCAGCAGCAAAGAGAGCTACGAGCAGTACTTC
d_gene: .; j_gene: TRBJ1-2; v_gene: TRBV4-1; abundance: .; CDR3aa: CASSQTRGLNYGYTF; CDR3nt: TGCGCCAGCAGCCAGACACGGGGATTAAACTATGGCTACACCTTC
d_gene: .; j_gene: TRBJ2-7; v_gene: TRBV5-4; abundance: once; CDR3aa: CASSPPGIRDEQYF; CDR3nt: TGTGCCAGCAGCCCACCGGGGATAAGAGACGAGCAGTACTTC
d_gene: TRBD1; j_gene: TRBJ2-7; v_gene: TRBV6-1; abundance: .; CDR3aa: CASSRQGYEQYF; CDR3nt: TGTGCCAGCAGTCGACAGGGGTACGAGCAGTACTTC
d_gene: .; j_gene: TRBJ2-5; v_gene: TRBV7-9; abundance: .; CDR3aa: CASSAGQNQETQYF; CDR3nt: TGTGCCAGCAGCGCCGGACAGAATCAAGAGACCCAGTACTTC
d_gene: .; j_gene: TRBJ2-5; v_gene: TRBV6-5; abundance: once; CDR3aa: CASSSPETQYF; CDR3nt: TGTGCCAGCAGTTCTCCTGAGACCCAGTACTTC
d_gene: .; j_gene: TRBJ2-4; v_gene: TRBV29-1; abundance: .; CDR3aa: CSVEVSGIPIAKNIQYF; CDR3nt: TGCAGCGTTGAAGTCTCCGGGATACCCATAGCCAAAAACATTCAGTACTTC
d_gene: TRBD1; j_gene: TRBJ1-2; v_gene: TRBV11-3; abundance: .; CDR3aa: CASSSDRGRGYTF; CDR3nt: TGTGCCAGCAGCTCGGACAGGGGGCGGGGCTACACCTTC
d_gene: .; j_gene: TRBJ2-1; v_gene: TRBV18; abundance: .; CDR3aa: CASSPQHNNEQFF; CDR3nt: TGTGCCAGCTCACCGCAACATAACAATGAGCAGTTCTTC
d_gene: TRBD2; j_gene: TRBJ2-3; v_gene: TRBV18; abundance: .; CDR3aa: CASTPRGGDTQYF; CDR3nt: TGTGCCAGCACCCCGCGGGGAGGGGATACGCAGTATTTT
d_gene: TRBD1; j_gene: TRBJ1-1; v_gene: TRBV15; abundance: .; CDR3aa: CATSDRGLTEAFF; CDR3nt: TGTGCCACCAGCGACAGGGGGCTTACTGAAGCTTTCTTT
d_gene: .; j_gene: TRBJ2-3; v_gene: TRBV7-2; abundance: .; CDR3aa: CASTAAGRSTDTQYF; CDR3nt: TGTGCCAGCACAGCGGCCGGAAGAAGCACAGATACGCAGTATTTT
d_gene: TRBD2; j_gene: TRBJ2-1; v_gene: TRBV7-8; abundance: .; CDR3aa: CASSLVRVFGTSGSYNEQFF; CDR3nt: TGTGCCAGCAGCTTAGTAAGGGTATTTGGGACTAGCGGCTCCTACAATGAGCAGTTCTTC
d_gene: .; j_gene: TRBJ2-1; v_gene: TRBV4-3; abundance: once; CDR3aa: CASSHTGPNEQFF; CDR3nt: TGCGCCAGCAGCCACACAGGTCCCAATGAGCAGTTCTTC
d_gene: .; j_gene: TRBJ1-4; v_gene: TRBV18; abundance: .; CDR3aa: CASSPDIGVGEKLFF; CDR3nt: TGTGCCAGCTCACCGGACATAGGGGTGGGTGAAAAACTGTTTTTT
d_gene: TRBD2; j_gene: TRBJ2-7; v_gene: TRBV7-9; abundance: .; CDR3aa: CASSHNVAGAAEQYF; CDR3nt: TGTGCCAGCAGCCATAATGTAGCGGGAGCTGCCGAGCAGTACTTC
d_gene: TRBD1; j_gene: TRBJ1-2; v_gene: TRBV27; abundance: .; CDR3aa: CASSWAGQSNYGYTF; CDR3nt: TGTGCCAGCAGTTGGGCGGGACAGAGTAACTATGGCTACACCTTC
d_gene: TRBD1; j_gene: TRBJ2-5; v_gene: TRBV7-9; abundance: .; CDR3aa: CASSGRDRGQETQYF; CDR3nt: TGTGCCAGCAGCGGGCGGGACAGGGGGCAAGAGACCCAGTACTTC
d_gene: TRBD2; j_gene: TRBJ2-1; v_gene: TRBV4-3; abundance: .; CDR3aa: CASSPRLVAGGPNEQFF; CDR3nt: TGCGCCAGCAGCCCCCGACTTGTTGCGGGAGGGCCTAATGAGCAGTTCTTC
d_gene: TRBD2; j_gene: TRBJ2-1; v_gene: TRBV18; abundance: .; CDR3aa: CASSPLPGTSGSWEQFF; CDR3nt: TGTGCCAGCTCACCACTCCCTGGAACTAGCGGTTCTTGGGAGCAGTTCTTC
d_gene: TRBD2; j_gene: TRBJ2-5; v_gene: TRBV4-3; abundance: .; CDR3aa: CASSPSGGQETQYF; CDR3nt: TGCGCCAGCAGCCCGTCGGGGGGACAAGAGACCCAGTACTTC
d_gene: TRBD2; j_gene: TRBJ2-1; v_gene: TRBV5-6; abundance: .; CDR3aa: CASSLRTSGPNEQFF; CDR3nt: TGTGCCAGCAGCCTAAGGACTAGCGGGCCAAATGAGCAGTTCTTC
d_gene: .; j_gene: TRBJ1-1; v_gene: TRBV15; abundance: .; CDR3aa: CATSRPRVVATEAFF; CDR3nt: TGTGCCACCAGCAGGCCCAGGGTCGTGGCCACTGAAGCTTTCTTT
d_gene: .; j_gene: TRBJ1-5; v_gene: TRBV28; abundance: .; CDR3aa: CASSFTGGRGNQPQHF; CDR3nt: TGTGCCAGCAGTTTTACGGGGGGGCGAGGCAATCAGCCCCAGCATTTT
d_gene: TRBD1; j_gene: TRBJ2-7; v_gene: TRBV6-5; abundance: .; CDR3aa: CASRRTGSSYEQYF; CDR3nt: TGTGCCAGCAGACGGACAGGGAGCTCCTACGAGCAGTACTTC